This TCR beta chain is drawn from a study of brain T cells in children with intractable seizures. Only in-frame clones appear in the TCRdb table, and some are missing; sequencing was by immunoSEQ multiplex PCR. The sample carries 80,000 or so clones, 93% recorded once. Patients received at least one anti-epileptic drug before surgery. Germline CDR1 and CDR2: SNHLY and FYNNEI. J gave up 4 bases and V 4 bases, and 6 bases lay outside the gene matches. The CDR3 covers 14 residues. This clonotype was sampled from a boy in the first two years of life with tuberous sclerosis and intractable seizures. The sample consisted of peripheral blood, taken at surgery. This rearrangement joins TRBV2 to TRBJ2-7; 8 nucleotides line up with TRBD1. The CDR3 DNA sequence: TGTGCCAGCAGTGTAGACGGACAGGGATACGAGCAGTACTTC. As protein: CASSVDGQGYEQYF.